This T cell receptor beta chain was observed in a study of cytomegalovirus exposure and HLA in healthy donors. General observations from the study: A few CMV-associated chains proved CMV antigen-specific in vitro.

Primers: 60 Vbeta forward and 13 Jbeta reverse. TCRdb keeps only in-frame clones here, not all; method: immunoSEQ multiplex PCR. Of 150,000 to 200,000 clones in the sample, 80% to 90% are singletons; the top ten hold more than 4%. In the case of this clone: The antigen is undetermined.

Germline CDR1 reads SGDLS; CDR2 reads YYNGEE. Trimming at V came to 0 bases and at J to 4 bases, leaving 0 bases not matched to a gene. This CDR3 has 14 amino acids. The chain carries TRBV9 and TRBJ1-2; 10 bases agree with TRBD1. Material for sequencing was PBMCs. This clonotype was obtained from a girl under 18 in good health and CMV-seropositive. The CDR3 sequence is CASSVGDRGYGYTF. CDR3 nucleotides: TGTGCCAGCAGCGTAGGGGACAGGGGCTATGGCTACACCTTC.